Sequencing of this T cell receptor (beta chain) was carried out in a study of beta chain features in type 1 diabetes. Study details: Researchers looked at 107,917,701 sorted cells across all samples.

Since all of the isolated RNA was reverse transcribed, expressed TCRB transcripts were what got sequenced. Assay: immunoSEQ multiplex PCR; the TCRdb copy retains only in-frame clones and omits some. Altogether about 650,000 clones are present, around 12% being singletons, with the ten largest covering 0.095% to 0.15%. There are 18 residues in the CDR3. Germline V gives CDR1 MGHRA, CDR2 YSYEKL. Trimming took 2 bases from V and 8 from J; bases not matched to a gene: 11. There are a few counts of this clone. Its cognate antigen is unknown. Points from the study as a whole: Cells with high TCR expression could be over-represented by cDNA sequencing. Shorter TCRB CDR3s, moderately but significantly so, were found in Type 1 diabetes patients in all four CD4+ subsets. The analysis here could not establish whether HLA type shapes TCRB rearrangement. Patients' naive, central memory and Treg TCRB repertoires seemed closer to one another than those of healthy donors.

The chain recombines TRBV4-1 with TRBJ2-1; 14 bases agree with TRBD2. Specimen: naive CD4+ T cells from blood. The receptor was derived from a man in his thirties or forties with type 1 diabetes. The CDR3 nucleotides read TGCGCCAGCAGCCAACGGGGACTAGCGGGGGATAGTACACATGAGCAGTTCTTC. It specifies CASSQRGLAGDSTHEQFF.